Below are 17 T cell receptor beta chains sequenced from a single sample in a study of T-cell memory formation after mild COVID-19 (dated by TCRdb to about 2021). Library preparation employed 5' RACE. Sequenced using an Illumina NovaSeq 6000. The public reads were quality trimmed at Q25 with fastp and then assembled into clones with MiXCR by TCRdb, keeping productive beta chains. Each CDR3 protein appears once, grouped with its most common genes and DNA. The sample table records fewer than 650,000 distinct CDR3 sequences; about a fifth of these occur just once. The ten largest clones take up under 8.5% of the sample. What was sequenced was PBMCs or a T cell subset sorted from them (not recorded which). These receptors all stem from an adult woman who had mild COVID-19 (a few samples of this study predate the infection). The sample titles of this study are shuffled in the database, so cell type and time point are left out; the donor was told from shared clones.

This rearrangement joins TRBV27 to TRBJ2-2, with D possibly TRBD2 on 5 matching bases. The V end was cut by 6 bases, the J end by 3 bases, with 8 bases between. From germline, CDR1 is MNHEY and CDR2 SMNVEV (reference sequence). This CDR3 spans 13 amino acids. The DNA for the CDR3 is TGTGCCAGCAGGGAGGTCGACACCGGGGAGCTGTTTTTT. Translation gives CASREVDTGELFF.

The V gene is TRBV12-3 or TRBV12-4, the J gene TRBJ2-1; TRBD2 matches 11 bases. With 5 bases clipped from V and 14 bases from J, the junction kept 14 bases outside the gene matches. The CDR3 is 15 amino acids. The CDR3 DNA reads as TGTGCCAGCAGTCCATTAGCGGGAGGGTTAGGTCAGGAGTTCTTC. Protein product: CASSPLAGGLGQEFF.

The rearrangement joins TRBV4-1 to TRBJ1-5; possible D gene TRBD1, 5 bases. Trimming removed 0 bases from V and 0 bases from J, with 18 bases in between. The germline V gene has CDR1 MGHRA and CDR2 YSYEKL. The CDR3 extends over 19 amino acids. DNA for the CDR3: TGCGCCAGCAGCCAAGAGGGGATACGGAGAGGGGATAGCAATCAGCCCCAGCATTTT. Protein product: CASSQEGIRRGDSNQPQHF.

The CDR3 DNA sequence: TGTGCCAGCAATGGTGGCACAGATACGCAGTATTTT. The encoded protein is CASNGGTDTQYF. The chain uses TRBV27 and TRBJ2-3; D is undetermined. The germline V gene has CDR1 MNHEY and CDR2 SMNVEV (reference sequence). Trimming shortened V by 7 bases and J by 1 base, and 6 bases separated the two germline ends. The CDR3 has 12 residues.

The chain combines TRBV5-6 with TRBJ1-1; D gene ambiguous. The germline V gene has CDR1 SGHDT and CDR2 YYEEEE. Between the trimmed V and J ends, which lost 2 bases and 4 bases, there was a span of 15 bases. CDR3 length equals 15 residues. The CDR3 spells CASSFNFPSRTEAFF. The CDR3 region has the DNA TGTGCCAGCAGCTTCAATTTTCCCTCGCGCACTGAAGCTTTCTTT.

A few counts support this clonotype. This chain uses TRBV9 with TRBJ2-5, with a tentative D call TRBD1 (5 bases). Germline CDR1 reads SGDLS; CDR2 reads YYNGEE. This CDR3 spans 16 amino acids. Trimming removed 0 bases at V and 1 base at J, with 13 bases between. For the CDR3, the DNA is TGTGCCAGCAGCGTAGCTAGGGGTGAAGGCCAAGAGACCCAGTACTTC. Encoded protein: CASSVARGEGQETQYF.

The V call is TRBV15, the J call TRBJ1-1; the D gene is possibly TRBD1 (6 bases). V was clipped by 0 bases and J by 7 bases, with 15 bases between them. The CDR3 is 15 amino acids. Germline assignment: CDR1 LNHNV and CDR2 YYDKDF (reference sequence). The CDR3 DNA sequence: TGTGCCACCAGCAGAGATCTTCAGGGGCAGCGTGAAGCTTTCTTT. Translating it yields CATSRDLQGQREAFF.

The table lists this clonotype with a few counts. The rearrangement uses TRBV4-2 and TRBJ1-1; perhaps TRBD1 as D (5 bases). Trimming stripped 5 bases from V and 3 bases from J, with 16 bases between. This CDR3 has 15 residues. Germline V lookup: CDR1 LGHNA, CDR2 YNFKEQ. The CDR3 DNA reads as TGTGCCAGCAGCGTACAGGAAAAAGGGGACACTGAAGCTTTCTTT. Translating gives CASSVQEKGDTEAFF.

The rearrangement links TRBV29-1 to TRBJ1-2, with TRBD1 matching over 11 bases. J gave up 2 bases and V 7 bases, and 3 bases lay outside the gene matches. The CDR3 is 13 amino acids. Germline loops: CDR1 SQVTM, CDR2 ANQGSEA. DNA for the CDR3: TGCAGCGCCGGGACAGGGGGAAACTATGGCTACACCTTC. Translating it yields CSAGTGGNYGYTF. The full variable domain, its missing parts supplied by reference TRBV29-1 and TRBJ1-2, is SAVISQKPSRDICQRGTSLTIQCQVDSQVTMMFWYRQQPGQSLTLIATANQGSEATYESGFVIDKFPISRPNLTFSTLTVSNMSPEDSSIYLCSAGTGGNYGYTFGSGTRLTVV.

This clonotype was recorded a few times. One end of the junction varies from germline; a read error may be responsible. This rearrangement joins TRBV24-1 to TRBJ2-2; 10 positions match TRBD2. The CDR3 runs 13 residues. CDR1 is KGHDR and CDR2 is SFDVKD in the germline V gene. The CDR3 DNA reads TGTGCCACCAGTACCGAGCAGCGGGGGGGGCTGTTTTTT. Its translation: CATSTEQRGGLFF.

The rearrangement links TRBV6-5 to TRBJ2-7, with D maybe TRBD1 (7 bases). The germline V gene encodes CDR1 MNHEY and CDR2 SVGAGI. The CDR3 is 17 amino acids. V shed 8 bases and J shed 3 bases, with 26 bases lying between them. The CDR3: CASLSRGTVGLGYEQYF. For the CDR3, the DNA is TGTGCCAGCCTGTCCCGGGGGACAGTCGGGTTGGGCTACGAGCAGTACTTC.

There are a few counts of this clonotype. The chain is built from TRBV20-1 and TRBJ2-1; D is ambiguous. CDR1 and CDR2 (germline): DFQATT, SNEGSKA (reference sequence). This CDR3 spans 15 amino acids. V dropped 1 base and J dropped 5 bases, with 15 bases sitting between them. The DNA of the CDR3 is TGCAGTGCTAGAGTAGTGCGAGGATATCACAATGAGCAGTTCTTC. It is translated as CSARVVRGYHNEQFF.

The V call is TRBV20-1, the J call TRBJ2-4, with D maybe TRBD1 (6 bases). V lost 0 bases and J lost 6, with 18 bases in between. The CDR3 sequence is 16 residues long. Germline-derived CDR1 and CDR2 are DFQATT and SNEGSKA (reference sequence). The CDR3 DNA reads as TGCAGTGCTAGAGATGGTGGGACACCTAATAGAAACATTCAGTACTTC. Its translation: CSARDGGTPNRNIQYF.

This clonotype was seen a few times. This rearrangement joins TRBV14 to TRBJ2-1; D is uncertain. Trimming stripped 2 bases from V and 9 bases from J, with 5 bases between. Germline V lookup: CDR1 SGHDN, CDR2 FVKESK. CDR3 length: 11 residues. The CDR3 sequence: CASSQLREQFF. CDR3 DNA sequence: TGTGCCAGCAGCCAACTCCGTGAGCAGTTCTTC. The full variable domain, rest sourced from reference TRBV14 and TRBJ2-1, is EAGVTQFPSHSVIEKGQTVTLRCDPISGHDNLYWYRRVMGKEIKFLLHFVKESKQDESGMPNNRFLAERTGGTYSTLKVQPAELEDSGVYFCASSQLREQFFGPGTRLTVL.

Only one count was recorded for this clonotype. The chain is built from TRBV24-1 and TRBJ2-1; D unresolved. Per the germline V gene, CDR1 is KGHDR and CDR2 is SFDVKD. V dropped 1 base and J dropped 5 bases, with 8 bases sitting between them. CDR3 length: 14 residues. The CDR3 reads CATSDFRGHNEQFF. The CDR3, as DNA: TGTGCCACCAGTGATTTTCGAGGCCACAATGAGCAGTTCTTC.

CDR3 residues: CASSSPGQGAFMGEQYF. The CDR3 nucleotides are TGCGCCAGCAGCTCACCGGGACAGGGGGCTTTTATGGGCGAGCAGTACTTC. J is TRBJ2-7 and V is TRBV4-1; 12 bases match TRBD1. The CDR3 contains 17 residues. CDR1 is MGHRA and CDR2 is YSYEKL in the germline V gene. V lost 5 bases and J lost 6; bases outside the gene matches: 14.

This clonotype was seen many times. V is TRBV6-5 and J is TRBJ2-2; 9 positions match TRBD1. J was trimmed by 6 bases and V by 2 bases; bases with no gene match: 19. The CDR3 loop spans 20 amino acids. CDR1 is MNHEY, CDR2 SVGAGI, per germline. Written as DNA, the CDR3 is TGTGCCAGCAGTTACACGGGACAGGGCGCCCGCGTGCGAGTATCCGGGGAGCTGTTTTTT. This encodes CASSYTGQGARVRVSGELFF.